This TCR beta chain was observed in a study of a mutant IDH1 vaccine in newly diagnosed glioma. Points from the study as a whole: Altogether, about 95% of patients exhibited vaccine-induced immune responses.

Assay used: immunoSEQ multiplex PCR; TCRdb lists only in-frame clones, some missing. This sample has tens of thousands of clones, with 65% to 80% found just once. Germline CDR1 reads SNHLY; CDR2 reads FYNNEI. CDR3 length: 13 residues. Trimming took off 10 bases at V and 0 bases at J, with 12 bases between the two ends. Stated time point: baseline, week 1 (first vaccination visit). Treatment: pre-vaccination baseline after standard-of-care therapy. As regards this clone: Antigen unknown.

The chain recombines TRBV2 with TRBJ1-1; D call uncertain. The TCR sequence derives from a woman in her thirties or forties with glioma. This specimen consisted of PBMCs, obtained from a glioma patient treated with radiotherapy, temozolomide or both. Here the CDR3 reads CAIQDRVNTEAFF. The CDR3 DNA reads TGTGCCATTCAGGATCGGGTGAACACTGAAGCTTTCTTT. The entire variable domain, with the rest obtained from reference TRBV2 and TRBJ1-1, is as follows: EPEVTQTPSHQVTQMGQEVILRCVPISNHLYFYWYRQILGQKVEFLVSFYNNEISEKSEIFDDQFSVERPDGSNFTLKIRSTKLEDSAMYFCAIQDRVNTEAFFGQGTRLTVV.